Listed below are T cell receptor beta chains from one sample, sequenced in a study of CD8 T cells in ankylosing spondylitis. TCRdb fed the 5' RACE reads into MiXCR, producing one record per CDR3 protein. The sample has about 130,000 distinct CDR3 sequences, 7% to 10% seen once. Sequenced input: blood, either unsorted or a sorted T cell fraction (not recorded which). The origin of the receptors is a male donor with ankylosing spondylitis or in good health (not recorded which). CDR3s include the opening cysteine and the closing phenylalanine or tryptophan. A D gene is named only where the DNA matches it firmly. Expanded clones are given a class, and other clones once, few, many or no size at all.

CDR3nt: TGTGCCAGCAGCTTGCAGAGGGGCAGTAGAGAGACCCAGTACTTC
CDR3aa: CASSLQRGSRETQYF
j_gene: TRBJ2-5
v_gene: TRBV7-3
abundance: many
d_gene: .

CDR3nt: TGTGCCACCTCCTGGACAGGGCGCCACGAGCAGTACTTC
CDR3aa: CATSWTGRHEQYF
j_gene: TRBJ2-7
v_gene: TRBV7-8
abundance: many
d_gene: TRBD1

CDR3nt: TGTGCCACCAGCAGACCCAGGGGGAGGATGCGAGAGACCCAGTACTTC
CDR3aa: CATSRPRGRMRETQYF
j_gene: TRBJ2-5
v_gene: TRBV15
abundance: many
d_gene: .

CDR3nt: TGCTGTGCAATAGCTACAGGGTTGCTACAAGAAGAGACCCAGTACTTC
CDR3aa: CCAIATGLLQEETQYF
j_gene: TRBJ2-5
v_gene: TRBV20-1
abundance: .
d_gene: .

CDR3nt: TGCGCCAGCAGCACCGTGACTAGCGGGAGATATTACGAGCAGTACTTC
CDR3aa: CASSTVTSGRYYEQYF
j_gene: TRBJ2-7
v_gene: TRBV5-1
abundance: many
d_gene: TRBD2

CDR3nt: TGTGCCAGCAGTAGCCCGGACGGACGACAATATGGCTACACCTTC
CDR3aa: CASSSPDGRQYGYTF
j_gene: TRBJ1-2
v_gene: TRBV6-2/TRBV6-3
abundance: many
d_gene: .

CDR3nt: TGTGCCAGCAGTTTAATACCTGGCAATGAGCAGTTCTTC
CDR3aa: CASSLIPGNEQFF
j_gene: TRBJ2-1
v_gene: TRBV27
abundance: many
d_gene: .

CDR3nt: TGTGCCAGCAGCTTAGGAGGGTACGGGGAGCTGTTTTTT
CDR3aa: CASSLGGYGELFF
j_gene: TRBJ2-2
v_gene: TRBV7-2
abundance: many
d_gene: .

CDR3nt: TGCAGTGCTAGAAAACAGGGGGACAATCAGCCCCAGCATTTT
CDR3aa: CSARKQGDNQPQHF
j_gene: TRBJ1-5
v_gene: TRBV20-1
abundance: many
d_gene: TRBD1

CDR3nt: TGTGCCAGCAGTTTCCGACTGTCCTCCAGGGAGACCCAGTACTTC
CDR3aa: CASSFRLSSRETQYF
j_gene: TRBJ2-5
v_gene: TRBV7-8
abundance: few
d_gene: .

CDR3nt: TGTGCCAGCAGCTTATCACTAGCGGGAGAGGTTGAGCAGTTCTTC
CDR3aa: CASSLSLAGEVEQFF
j_gene: TRBJ2-1
v_gene: TRBV7-9
abundance: few
d_gene: TRBD2